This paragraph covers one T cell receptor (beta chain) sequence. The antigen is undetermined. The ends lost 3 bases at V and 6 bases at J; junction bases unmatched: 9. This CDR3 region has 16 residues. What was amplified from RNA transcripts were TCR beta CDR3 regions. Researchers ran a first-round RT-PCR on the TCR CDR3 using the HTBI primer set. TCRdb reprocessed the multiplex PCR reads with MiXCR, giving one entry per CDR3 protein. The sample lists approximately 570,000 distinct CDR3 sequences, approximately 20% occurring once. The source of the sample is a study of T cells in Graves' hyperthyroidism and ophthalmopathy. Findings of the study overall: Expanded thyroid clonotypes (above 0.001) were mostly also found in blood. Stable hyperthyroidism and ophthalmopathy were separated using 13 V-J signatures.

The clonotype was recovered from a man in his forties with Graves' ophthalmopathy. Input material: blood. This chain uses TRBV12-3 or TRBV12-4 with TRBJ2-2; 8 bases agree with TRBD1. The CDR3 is CASSFSQTGESGELFF. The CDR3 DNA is TGTGCCAGCAGTTTTTCTCAGACAGGGGAATCCGGGGAGCTGTTTTTT.